These 16 T cell receptor beta chains share one sample of origin, sequenced in a study of molecular identifiers for immune sequencing clone quantification. Each CDR3 protein gets one entry after TCRdb re-called the PCR reads with MiXCR. Here the sample spans roughly 630,000 distinct CDR3 sequences, 25% being singletons. Sequences were obtained from naive CD8+ T cells from blood, with Jurkat cell RNA spiked in. Documented subset: FACS-sorted CD8+CD4-CCR7+CD45RA+ naive T cells. The receptors shown here come from a human donor in good health. Some libraries in this study had Jurkat cell RNA spiked in.

At least ten counts were recorded for this clonotype. J is TRBJ2-7 and V is TRBV11-2; TRBD1 matches 7 bases. The CDR3 is 15 residues long. V shed 1 base and J 5 bases; nucleotides not matched to a gene: 8. The germline CDR1 and CDR2 sequences are SGHAT and FQNNGV. The CDR3 DNA follows: TGTGCCAGCAGCTTAGGCGCCACGGACAGGAACGAGCAGTACTTC. This codes for CASSLGATDRNEQYF.

This clonotype was counted between two and nine times. This chain connects TRBV15 to TRBJ2-2, with 7 bases aligning to TRBD1. This CDR3 comprises 17 residues. The germline CDR1 and CDR2 sequences are LNHNV and YYDKDF (reference sequence). With 0 bases clipped from V and 2 bases from J, the junction kept 6 bases outside the gene matches. The DNA for the CDR3 is TGTGCCACCAGCAGAGATCGACAGGGAGTCAACACCGGGGAGCTGTTTTTT. This encodes CATSRDRQGVNTGELFF.

This clonotype was found a few times. The chain uses TRBV11-2 and TRBJ2-5, with D possibly being TRBD2 (6 bases). The CDR3 is 12 amino acids. V was shortened by 3 bases and J by 4 bases, with 6 bases between the two germline ends. Germline values: CDR1 SGHAT, CDR2 FQNNGV. The CDR3 sequence: CASSFGRETQYF. The DNA of the CDR3 is TGTGCCAGCAGCTTCGGGAGAGAGACCCAGTACTTC.

This clonotype came up many times. This sequence joins TRBV28 and TRBJ2-7, with D perhaps TRBD1 or TRBD2 (5 bases each). The germline CDR1 and CDR2 sequences are MDHEN and SYDVKM. The CDR3 is made up of 13 amino acids. Trimming removed 3 bases at V and 6 bases at J, with 12 bases between. Here the CDR3 DNA reads TGTGCCAGCAGTTTCTTGCCGGGGCCCGAGCAGTACTTC. Residues: CASSFLPGPEQYF.

This clonotype was observed a few times. The CDR3 reads CASSHLVDTQYF. For the CDR3, the DNA is TGTGCCAGCAGCCACTTAGTGGATACGCAGTATTTT. The V gene is TRBV11-2, the J gene TRBJ2-3; D not certain. Germline V gene sequence: CDR1 SGHAT, CDR2 FQNNGV. Trimming removed 5 bases from V and 6 bases from J, with 9 bases in between. The CDR3 has 12 amino acids.

V and J are TRBV11-1 and TRBJ2-7; 10 bases line up with TRBD2. With V trimmed by 3 bases and J by 3 bases, 5 bases remained unmatched. CDR3 length: 15 residues. Germline V gene lookup returns CDR1 SGHAT and CDR2 FQDESV (reference sequence). The CDR3, as DNA: TGTGCCAGCAGCTTTTACGGACTAGCGGACTACGAGCAGTACTTC. Translation gives CASSFYGLADYEQYF.

The V and J genes are TRBV19 and TRBJ2-3, with 7 bases aligning to TRBD2. The CDR3 runs 17 residues. CDR1 and CDR2 from the germline V gene are LNHDA and SQIVND (reference sequence). V was pared by 5 bases and J by 6 bases, with 17 bases of the junction left unmatched. DNA for the CDR3: TGTGCCAGTAGTTTTATTTCGAGGGCGGGAGTCTCGGATACGCAGTATTTT. Amino acid sequence: CASSFISRAGVSDTQYF.

This clonotype has a handful of counts. This chain connects TRBV5-4 to TRBJ2-2; 9 bases align to TRBD1. Germline V lookup: CDR1 SGHNT, CDR2 YYREEE (reference sequence). V was clipped by 0 bases and J by 7 bases; unmatched bases: 10. The CDR3 is made up of 17 amino acids. The CDR3 bases are TGTGCCAGCAGCTTGGCCTGGCAGACAGGGGGTGGCGGGGAGCTGTTTTTT. Translating gives CASSLAWQTGGGGELFF.

Comment on this clonotype: A much larger clone sits a single nucleotide away, making a read error possible. The rearrangement uses TRBV6-5 and TRBJ2-5; TRBD2 matches at 8 bases. Looked up from germline, CDR1 is MNHEY and CDR2 is SVGAGI. V lost 11 bases, J lost 1 base, and 3 bases stayed unmatched. This CDR3 is built from 12 residues. CDR3 nucleotide sequence: TGTGCCTGCGGGAGGTTCCAAGAGACCCAGTACTTC. Translation: CACGRFQETQYF.

This clonotype was observed a handful of times. The chain combines TRBV11-3 with TRBJ2-3, with D possibly being TRBD1 (5 bases). V lost 1 base, J lost 5 bases, and 7 bases lay in between. CDR1 SGHNT and CDR2 YENEEA come from the germline V gene. This CDR3 is 13 amino acids long. CDR3 amino acids: CASSLGQGDTQYF. As DNA, the CDR3 is TGTGCCAGCAGCTTAGGGCAGGGAGATACGCAGTATTTT.

There are many counts of this clonotype. The CDR3 sequence is CASSVVSGGPDTQYF. The CDR3, as DNA: TGTGCCAGCAGCGTAGTTAGCGGGGGGCCAGATACGCAGTATTTT. The J gene is TRBJ2-3, the V gene TRBV9; 10 bases map to TRBD2. J gave up 4 bases and V 0 bases, and 2 bases lay outside the gene matches. The CDR3 totals 15 residues. Germline loops: CDR1 SGDLS, CDR2 YYNGEE. Full variable domain (remainder filled in from reference TRBV9 and TRBJ2-3): DSGVTQTPKHLITATGQRVTLRCSPRSGDLSVYWYQQSLDQGLQFLIQYYNGEERAKGNILERFSAQQFPDLHSELNLSSLELGDSALYFCASSVVSGGPDTQYFGPGTRLTVL.

The chain recombines TRBV20-1 with TRBJ2-2; perhaps TRBD1 as D (5 bases). CDR1 is DFQATT and CDR2 is SNEGSKA in the germline V gene (reference sequence). CDR3 length: 13 residues. The ends were cut back, 5 bases at V and 1 base at J, with 8 bases in the middle. The CDR3 here is CSAPDKNTGELFF. In nucleotides, the CDR3 is TGCAGTGCTCCGGACAAGAACACCGGGGAGCTGTTTTTT.

This clonotype was picked up many times. J is TRBJ2-7 and V is TRBV20-1; 9 positions match TRBD1. Germline V gene data show CDR1 as DFQATT and CDR2 as SNEGSKA (reference sequence). J lost 4 bases, V lost 4 bases, and 11 bases had no gene match. The CDR3 length is 15 residues. CDR3: CSAITPGQGRYEQYF. CDR3 nucleotide sequence: TGCAGTGCTATCACCCCGGGACAGGGAAGATACGAGCAGTACTTC.

In its sample, this clonotype was seen a few times. An end of the junction differs from the germline gene, which may be a read error. V usage is TRBV11-2 and J usage is TRBJ2-1; D gene uncertain. Germline CDR1 SGHAT, CDR2 FQNNGV. The length of the CDR3 is 13 residues. The CDR3 DNA reads as TGTGCCAGCAGCTTAGATTTGGCCCCCGAGCAGTTTTTC. It yields the protein CASSLDLAPEQFF.

This clonotype was found a few times. The chain is built from TRBV12-3 or TRBV12-4 and TRBJ1-1; D is perhaps TRBD1 (6 bases). The CDR3 covers 14 residues. V shed 2 bases and J shed 4 bases, with 11 bases lying between them. CDR3 sequence (DNA): TGTGCCAGCAGTTTACGAGGGGGGACCACTGAAGCTTTCTTT. Amino acid sequence: CASSLRGGTTEAFF.

Turning to this clonotype: A clone one base away is much larger, so this may be a read error. The CDR3 sequence: CASSQAREYAQYF. The DNA of the CDR3 is TGCGCCAGCAGCCAGGCTCGGGAGTACGCGCAGTACTTC. The chain uses TRBV4-3 and TRBJ2-7; a possible D gene is TRBD2 (6 bases). In germline, CDR1 is LGHNA, CDR2 YSLEER. CDR3 size: 13 residues.